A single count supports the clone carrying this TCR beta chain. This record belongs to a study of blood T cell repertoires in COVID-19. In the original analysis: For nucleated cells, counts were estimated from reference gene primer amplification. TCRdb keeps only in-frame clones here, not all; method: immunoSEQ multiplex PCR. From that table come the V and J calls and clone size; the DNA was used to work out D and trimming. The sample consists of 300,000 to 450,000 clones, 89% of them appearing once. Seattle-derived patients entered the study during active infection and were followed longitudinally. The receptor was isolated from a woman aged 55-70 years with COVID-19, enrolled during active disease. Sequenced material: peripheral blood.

CDR3 protein: CASSISHRRRVGGGPGNTIYF. The CDR3 DNA reads TGTGCCAGTAGTATATCCCACCGGCGCCGGGTCGGAGGGGGCCCTGGAAACACCATATATTTT. The chain links TRBV19 to TRBJ1-3; the match to TRBD1 covers 7 bases. The CDR3 covers 21 residues. Germline V gene data show CDR1 as LNHDA and CDR2 as SQIVND (reference sequence). Trimming took 2 bases from V and 2 from J; bases not matched to a gene: 21.